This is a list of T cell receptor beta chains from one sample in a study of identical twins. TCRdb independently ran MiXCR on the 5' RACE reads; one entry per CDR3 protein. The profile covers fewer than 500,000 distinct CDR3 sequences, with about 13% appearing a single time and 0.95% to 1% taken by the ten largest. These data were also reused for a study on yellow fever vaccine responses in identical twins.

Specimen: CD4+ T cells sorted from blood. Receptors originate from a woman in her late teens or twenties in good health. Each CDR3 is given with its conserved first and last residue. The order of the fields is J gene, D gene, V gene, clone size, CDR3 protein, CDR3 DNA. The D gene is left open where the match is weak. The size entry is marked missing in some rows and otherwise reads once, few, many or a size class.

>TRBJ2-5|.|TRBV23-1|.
CASSQPLDSYQETQYF
TGCGCCAGCAGTCAACCGCTCGACAGCTACCAAGAGACCCAGTACTTC
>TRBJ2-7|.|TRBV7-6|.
CASSLDAGIYYEQYF
TGTGCCAGCAGCTTAGACGCAGGTATCTACTACGAGCAGTACTTC
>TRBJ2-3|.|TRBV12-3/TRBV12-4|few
CASSLGSLGADTQYF
TGTGCCAGCAGTTTAGGGAGTTTGGGGGCAGATACGCAGTATTTT
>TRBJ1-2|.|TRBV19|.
CASSEGVRYGYTF
TGTGCCAGTAGTGAGGGGGTTCGCTATGGCTACACCTTC
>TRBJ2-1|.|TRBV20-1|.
CCARAGLGDSYNEQFF
TGCTGTGCTAGAGCAGGGTTGGGCGACTCCTACAATGAGCAGTTCTTC
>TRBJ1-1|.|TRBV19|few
CASSVKGEAFF
TGTGCCAGTAGTGTTAAGGGTGAAGCTTTCTTT
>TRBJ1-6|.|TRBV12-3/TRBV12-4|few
CASSSRGGPGSPLHF
TGTGCCAGCAGTTCGCGTGGAGGGCCAGGGTCACCCCTCCACTTT
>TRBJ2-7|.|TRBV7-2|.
CASTLGQSSYEQYF
TGTGCCAGCACCCTTGGGCAGAGCTCCTACGAGCAGTACTTC
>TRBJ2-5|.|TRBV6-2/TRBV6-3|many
CASSRREETQYF
TGTGCCAGCTCTCGCAGGGAAGAGACCCAGTACTTC
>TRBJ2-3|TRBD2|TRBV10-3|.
CAISETRSSGHTDTQYF
TGTGCCATCAGTGAGACCCGGTCTAGCGGTCACACAGATACGCAGTATTTT
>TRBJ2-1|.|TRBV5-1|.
CASSPDPPHNEQFF
TGCGCCAGCAGCCCGGACCCTCCTCACAATGAGCAGTTCTTC
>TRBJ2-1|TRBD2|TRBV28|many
CASSLRTSGNNEQFF
TGTGCCAGCAGTCTCCGGACTAGCGGTAACAATGAGCAGTTCTTC
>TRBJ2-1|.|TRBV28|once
CASSSKGRGREFF
TGTGCCAGCAGTTCTAAAGGTCGGGGTCGGGAGTTCTTC
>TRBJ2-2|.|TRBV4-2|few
CASSRWTENTGELFF
TGTGCCAGCAGCCGTTGGACAGAGAACACCGGGGAGCTGTTTTTT
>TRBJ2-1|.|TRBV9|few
CASSPPLPAGQFF
TGTGCCAGCAGCCCCCCTCTCCCGGCAGGGCAGTTCTTC
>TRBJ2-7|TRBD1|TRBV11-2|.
CASSYTRDRGYEQYF
TGTGCCAGCAGCTACACCCGGGACAGGGGCTACGAGCAGTACTTC
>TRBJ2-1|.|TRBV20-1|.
CSARSRLGGNEQFF
TGCAGTGCTAGATCCCGACTAGGAGGAAATGAGCAGTTCTTC
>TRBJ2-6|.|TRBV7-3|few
CASSLTSPGANVLTF
TGTGCCAGCAGCTTAACGAGTCCTGGGGCCAACGTCCTGACTTTC
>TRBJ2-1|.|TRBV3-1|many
CASSYRAGNEQFF
TGTGCCAGCAGCTACCGGGCCGGCAATGAGCAGTTCTTC
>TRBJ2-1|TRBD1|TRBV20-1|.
CSVPDRGGNEQFF
TGCAGTGTTCCGGACAGGGGGGGCAATGAGCAGTTCTTC
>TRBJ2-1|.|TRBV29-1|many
CSVAGTVSSSYNEQFF
TGCAGCGTTGCGGGCACCGTCTCTAGCTCCTACAATGAGCAGTTCTTC
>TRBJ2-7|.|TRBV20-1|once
CSFLPGHSYEQYF
TGCAGTTTCCTGCCGGGTCACTCCTACGAGCAGTACTTC
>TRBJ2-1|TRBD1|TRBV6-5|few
CASKTGGLEFF
TGTGCCAGCAAGACAGGGGGTTTAGAGTTCTTC
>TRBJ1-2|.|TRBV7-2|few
CASSQGPPAGYTF
TGTGCCAGCAGCCAGGGGCCTCCGGCGGGCTACACCTTC
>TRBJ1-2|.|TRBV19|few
CASRPGGTGYGYTF
TGTGCCAGTAGACCGGGGGGCACCGGCTATGGCTACACCTTC
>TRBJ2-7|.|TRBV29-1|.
CSVEESTTYEQYF
TGCAGCGTTGAAGAATCAACTACCTACGAGCAGTACTTC
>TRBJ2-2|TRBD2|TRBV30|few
CAWCSGACGELFF
TGTGCCTGGTGTAGCGGGGCATGCGGGGAGCTGTTTTTT
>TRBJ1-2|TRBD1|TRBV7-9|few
CASSSDRGDGYTF
TGTGCCAGCTCCAGCGACAGGGGGGATGGCTACACCTTC
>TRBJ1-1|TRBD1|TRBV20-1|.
CSARRRQGNTEAFF
TGCAGTGCTAGGAGGAGACAGGGGAACACTGAAGCTTTCTTT
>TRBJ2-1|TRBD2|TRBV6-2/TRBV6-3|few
CASSYSRLPSGNFLHNEQFF
TGTGCCAGCAGTTACTCGAGATTGCCTAGCGGGAACTTCTTACACAATGAGCAGTTCTTC
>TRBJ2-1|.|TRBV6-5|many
CASSYSPTKINEQFF
TGTGCCAGCAGTTACTCGCCGACTAAGATCAATGAGCAGTTCTTC
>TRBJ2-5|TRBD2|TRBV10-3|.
CATAGATSGQETQYF
TGTGCCACCGCTGGGGCTACTAGCGGCCAAGAGACCCAGTACTTC
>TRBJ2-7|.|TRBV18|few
CASSPGEGPGYF
TGTGCCAGCTCCCCAGGGGAGGGGCCCGGGTACTTC
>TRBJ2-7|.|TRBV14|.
CASSRRDSLVSYEQYF
TGTGCCAGCAGCCGAAGAGACTCCCTAGTCTCCTACGAGCAGTACTTC
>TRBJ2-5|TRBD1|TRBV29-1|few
CSATGEETQYF
TGCAGCGCAACAGGGGAAGAGACCCAGTACTTC
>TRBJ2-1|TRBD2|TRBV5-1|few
CASSPLTSGGGNEQFF
TGCGCCAGCAGCCCGTTGACTAGCGGGGGGGGCAATGAGCAGTTCTTC
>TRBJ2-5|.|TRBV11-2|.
CASSLRTETQYF
TGTGCCAGCAGCCTTCGGACGGAGACCCAGTACTTC
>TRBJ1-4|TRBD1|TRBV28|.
CASSSSQGQLFF
TGTGCCAGCAGTTCTTCACAGGGGCAACTGTTTTTT
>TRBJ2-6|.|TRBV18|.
CASSPGNSGANVLTF
TGTGCCAGCTCACCGGGGAACTCTGGGGCCAACGTCCTGACTTTC
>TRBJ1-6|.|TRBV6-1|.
CASSVEGLVNSPLHF
TGTGCCAGCAGTGTGGAGGGCCTGGTAAATTCACCCCTCCACTTT
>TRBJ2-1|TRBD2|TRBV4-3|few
CASSPLPSGSLVSPYNEQFF
TGCGCCAGCAGCCCCCTCCCTAGCGGGAGTTTGGTAAGCCCCTACAATGAGCAGTTCTTC
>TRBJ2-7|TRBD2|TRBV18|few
CASSPPGRLAGHYEQYF
TGTGCCAGCTCACCACCTGGGAGACTAGCGGGACACTACGAGCAGTACTTC
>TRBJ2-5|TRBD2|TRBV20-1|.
CSARGGGGRGETQYF
TGCAGTGCTAGAGGGGGCGGCGGGAGAGGAGAGACCCAGTACTTC
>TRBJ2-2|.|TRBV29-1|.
CSVATGTTLTGELFF
TGCAGCGTTGCCACCGGGACGACACTCACCGGGGAGCTGTTTTTT
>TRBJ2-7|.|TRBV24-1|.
CASKPFPRTATPYEQYF
TGTGCCTCAAAACCCTTTCCAAGGACAGCCACCCCCTACGAGCAGTACTTC
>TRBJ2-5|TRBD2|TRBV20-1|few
CSAVSGGVQETQYF
TGCAGTGCTGTTAGCGGGGGGGTCCAAGAGACCCAGTACTTC
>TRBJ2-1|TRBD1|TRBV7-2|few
CASSLVRTGGSYNEQFF
TGTGCCAGCAGCTTAGTCAGGACAGGGGGCTCCTACAATGAGCAGTTCTTC
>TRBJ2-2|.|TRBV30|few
CAWSDLSNTGELFF
TGTGCCTGGAGTGACCTATCGAACACCGGGGAGCTGTTTTTT
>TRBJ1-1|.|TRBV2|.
CASSENRTPNTEAFF
TGTGCCAGCAGTGAAAATAGGACGCCGAACACTGAAGCTTTCTTT